This is a list of T cell receptor beta chains from one sample in a study of memory CD4+ T cells and cytomegalovirus serostatus. Only in-frame clones appear in the TCRdb table, and some are missing; sequencing was by immunoSEQ multiplex PCR. The sample has approximately 23,000 clones, over 70% seen once. The specimen sequenced was memory CD4+ T cells from blood. These TCRs come from an adult in good health and CMV-seronegative. CDR3s include the opening cysteine and the closing phenylalanine or tryptophan. The D gene is left open where the match is weak. Rows give clone size only sometimes, using once, few, many, or a class for an expanded clone.

v_call: TRBV30; clone_size: few; j_call: TRBJ1-2; d_call: TRBD1; cdr3_length: 13; cdr3_aa: CAWMPAGGYGYTF; cdr3_nt: TGTGCCTGGATGCCGGCAGGGGGTTATGGCTACACCTTC
v_call: TRBV7-8; clone_size: .; j_call: TRBJ2-1; d_call: .; cdr3_length: 13; cdr3_aa: CASSNDYYDEQFF; cdr3_nt: TGTGCCAGCAGCAACGACTATTACGATGAGCAGTTCTTC
v_call: TRBV7-2; clone_size: once; j_call: TRBJ1-5; d_call: .; cdr3_length: 13; cdr3_aa: CASSLVGEGPQHF; cdr3_nt: TGTGCCAGCAGCTTAGTTGGGGAGGGGCCCCAGCATTTT
v_call: TRBV7-9; clone_size: .; j_call: TRBJ1-2; d_call: .; cdr3_length: 11; cdr3_aa: CASSQDYGYTF; cdr3_nt: TGTGCCAGCAGCCAAGACTATGGCTACACCTTC
v_call: TRBV7-9; clone_size: .; j_call: TRBJ2-3; d_call: .; cdr3_length: 14; cdr3_aa: CASSSRTDADTQYF; cdr3_nt: TGTGCCAGCAGCTCCCGGACAGACGCAGATACGCAGTATTTT
v_call: TRBV2; clone_size: .; j_call: TRBJ1-1; d_call: TRBD1; cdr3_length: 14; cdr3_aa: CASRGQGRNTEAFF; cdr3_nt: TGTGCCAGCAGGGGACAGGGTCGGAACACTGAAGCTTTCTTT
v_call: TRBV28; clone_size: .; j_call: TRBJ2-2; d_call: .; cdr3_length: 15; cdr3_aa: CASIAGDRFTGELFF; cdr3_nt: TGTGCCAGCATAGCCGGCGATCGGTTTACCGGGGAGCTGTTTTTT
v_call: TRBV29-1; clone_size: .; j_call: TRBJ2-5; d_call: .; cdr3_length: 11; cdr3_aa: CSVYLLETQYF; cdr3_nt: TGCAGCGTGTACCTTCTGGAGACCCAGTACTTC
v_call: TRBV19; clone_size: .; j_call: TRBJ2-7; d_call: .; cdr3_length: 15; cdr3_aa: CASSTAGGRPYEQYF; cdr3_nt: TGTGCCAGTAGTACCGCTGGAGGGAGACCCTACGAGCAGTACTTC
v_call: TRBV6-5; clone_size: medium-sized; j_call: TRBJ1-3; d_call: .; cdr3_length: 16; cdr3_aa: CASSYTRQGPGNTIYF; cdr3_nt: TGTGCCAGCAGTTACACTAGGCAGGGCCCAGGAAACACCATATATTTT
v_call: TRBV6-4; clone_size: .; j_call: TRBJ2-1; d_call: TRBD2; cdr3_length: 14; cdr3_aa: CAPLTLERENEQFF; cdr3_nt: TGTGCCCCCTTAACCCTGGAGCGGGAGAATGAGCAGTTCTTC
v_call: TRBV6-5; clone_size: .; j_call: TRBJ2-3; d_call: .; cdr3_length: 15; cdr3_aa: CASSRTRESTDTQYF; cdr3_nt: TGTGCCAGCAGCCGCACCAGGGAAAGCACAGATACGCAGTATTTT
v_call: TRBV29-1; clone_size: .; j_call: TRBJ2-5; d_call: .; cdr3_length: 12; cdr3_aa: CSVAGIGETQYF; cdr3_nt: TGCAGCGTTGCAGGGATAGGAGAGACCCAGTACTTC
v_call: TRBV7-2; clone_size: .; j_call: TRBJ1-1; d_call: .; cdr3_length: 14; cdr3_aa: CASSLGFMNTEAFF; cdr3_nt: TGTGCCAGCAGTTTAGGGTTCATGAACACTGAAGCTTTCTTT
v_call: TRBV11-3; clone_size: .; j_call: TRBJ2-5; d_call: .; cdr3_length: 13; cdr3_aa: CASSRGTLETQYF; cdr3_nt: TGTGCCAGCAGCCGGGGTACTTTGGAGACCCAGTACTTC
v_call: TRBV5-8; clone_size: .; j_call: TRBJ2-1; d_call: .; cdr3_length: 12; cdr3_aa: CASSRQFNEQFF; cdr3_nt: TGTGCCAGCAGCCGACAGTTTAATGAGCAGTTCTTC
v_call: TRBV11-2; clone_size: .; j_call: TRBJ2-7; d_call: .; cdr3_length: 16; cdr3_aa: CASSLGGQTVSYEQYF; cdr3_nt: TGTGCCAGCAGCTTAGGGGGACAAACCGTATCCTACGAGCAGTACTTC
v_call: TRBV9; clone_size: .; j_call: TRBJ2-1; d_call: .; cdr3_length: 13; cdr3_aa: CASSALSLGEQFF; cdr3_nt: TGTGCCAGCAGCGCCCTTAGCTTGGGCGAGCAGTTCTTC
v_call: TRBV2; clone_size: .; j_call: TRBJ2-5; d_call: .; cdr3_length: 13; cdr3_aa: CASSRGAGETQYF; cdr3_nt: TGTGCCAGCAGTCGGGGTGCTGGAGAGACCCAGTACTTC
v_call: TRBV11-2; clone_size: .; j_call: TRBJ1-5; d_call: .; cdr3_length: 14; cdr3_aa: CASSPTGSNQPQHF; cdr3_nt: TGTGCCAGCAGCCCAACAGGGAGCAATCAGCCCCAGCATTTT
v_call: TRBV6-6; clone_size: .; j_call: TRBJ1-1; d_call: .; cdr3_length: 14; cdr3_aa: CASSYSGGFTEAFF; cdr3_nt: TGTGCCAGCAGTTACTCGGGAGGGTTCACTGAAGCTTTCTTT
v_call: TRBV2; clone_size: .; j_call: TRBJ1-1; d_call: .; cdr3_length: 13; cdr3_aa: CASSGQGNTEAFF; cdr3_nt: TGTGCCAGCAGTGGGCAGGGGAACACTGAAGCTTTCTTT
v_call: TRBV7-2; clone_size: .; j_call: TRBJ2-5; d_call: .; cdr3_length: 14; cdr3_aa: CASSLVRGKETQYF; cdr3_nt: TGTGCCAGCAGCTTAGTGAGGGGAAAAGAGACCCAGTACTTC
v_call: TRBV5-6; clone_size: once; j_call: TRBJ2-7; d_call: .; cdr3_length: 13; cdr3_aa: CASSPKDGYEQYF; cdr3_nt: TGTGCCAGCAGCCCCAAGGACGGGTACGAGCAGTACTTC
v_call: TRBV27; clone_size: few; j_call: TRBJ1-4; d_call: .; cdr3_length: 14; cdr3_aa: CASRSTWANEKLFF; cdr3_nt: TGTGCCAGCAGGTCGACTTGGGCTAATGAAAAACTGTTTTTT
v_call: TRBV2; clone_size: .; j_call: TRBJ1-4; d_call: .; cdr3_length: 11; cdr3_aa: CASSVYEKLFF; cdr3_nt: TGTGCCAGCAGTGTCTATGAAAAACTGTTTTTT
v_call: TRBV18; clone_size: .; j_call: TRBJ2-2; d_call: .; cdr3_length: 14; cdr3_aa: CASSPTRDTGELFF; cdr3_nt: TGTGCCAGCTCACCAACACGAGACACCGGGGAGCTGTTTTTT
v_call: TRBV23-1; clone_size: .; j_call: TRBJ1-2; d_call: .; cdr3_length: 16; cdr3_aa: CASSQPLGGGSYGYTF; cdr3_nt: TGCGCCAGCAGTCAACCCCTGGGAGGTGGGAGCTATGGCTACACCTTC
v_call: TRBV10-3; clone_size: .; j_call: TRBJ1-3; d_call: .; cdr3_length: 13; cdr3_aa: CAISAVTGNTIYF; cdr3_nt: TGTGCCATCAGTGCGGTGACTGGAAACACCATATATTTT
v_call: TRBV7-9; clone_size: .; j_call: TRBJ1-6; d_call: TRBD1; cdr3_length: 14; cdr3_aa: CASSFGQGDSPLHF; cdr3_nt: TGTGCCAGCAGCTTCGGACAGGGGGATTCACCCCTCCACTTT
v_call: TRBV19; clone_size: .; j_call: TRBJ2-3; d_call: TRBD2; cdr3_length: 17; cdr3_aa: CASSRGTSGTSTDTQYF; cdr3_nt: TGTGCCAGTAGTCGGGGGACTAGCGGTACTAGCACAGATACGCAGTATTTT
v_call: TRBV29-1; clone_size: .; j_call: TRBJ2-3; d_call: TRBD1; cdr3_length: 12; cdr3_aa: CSAGTGTDTQYF; cdr3_nt: TGCAGCGCCGGGACAGGGACAGATACGCAGTATTTT
v_call: TRBV7-9; clone_size: .; j_call: TRBJ1-4; d_call: .; cdr3_length: 13; cdr3_aa: CASSLNLYEKLFF; cdr3_nt: TGTGCCAGCAGCTTAAATTTGTATGAAAAACTGTTTTTT
v_call: TRBV20-1; clone_size: .; j_call: TRBJ1-2; d_call: .; cdr3_length: 11; cdr3_aa: CSARGDYGYTF; cdr3_nt: TGCAGTGCTCGGGGGGACTATGGCTACACCTTC
v_call: TRBV7-3; clone_size: .; j_call: TRBJ2-5; d_call: .; cdr3_length: 15; cdr3_aa: CASSLGGLLQETQYF; cdr3_nt: TGTGCCAGCAGTTTGGGGGGGCTTCTACAAGAGACCCAGTACTTC
v_call: TRBV7-2; clone_size: .; j_call: TRBJ1-5; d_call: .; cdr3_length: 16; cdr3_aa: CASSLIGGNSNQPQHF; cdr3_nt: TGTGCCAGCAGCTTAATCGGCGGCAATAGCAATCAGCCCCAGCATTTT
v_call: TRBV7-7; clone_size: .; j_call: TRBJ2-5; d_call: .; cdr3_length: 15; cdr3_aa: CASSLGTSYQETQYF; cdr3_nt: TGTGCCAGCAGCTTGGGGACTTCGTACCAAGAGACCCAGTACTTC
v_call: TRBV7-2; clone_size: .; j_call: TRBJ2-6; d_call: .; cdr3_length: 15; cdr3_aa: CASSLLQAGANVLTF; cdr3_nt: TGTGCCAGCAGCTTACTACAGGCTGGGGCCAACGTCCTGACTTTC